The next 9 T cell receptor beta chains were all read from a single sample in a study of CD8 T cells in Susac syndrome. With random hexamers, reverse transcription was performed on roughly 0.5 to 1 ug of RNA. TCRdb ran MiXCR on the immunoSEQ multiplex PCR reads and lists one entry per CDR3 protein. Of about 100,000 distinct CDR3 sequences listed, 95% were seen once; the top ten hold 0.3%. Sequenced sample: CD8+ T cells from PBMCs. The source of these receptors is a human donor with Susac syndrome.

V usage is TRBV29-1 and J usage is TRBJ2-7; 11 bases fit TRBD2. Germline V gives CDR1 SQVTM, CDR2 ANQGSEA. The ends lost 4 bases at V and 5 bases at J; junction bases unmatched: 4. This CDR3 region has 13 residues. CDR3 amino acids: CSVVAGGPNEQYF. The CDR3 DNA reads as TGCAGCGTTGTAGCGGGAGGGCCCAACGAGCAGTACTTC.

The rearrangement links TRBV18 to TRBJ1-3; possible D gene TRBD1, 5 bases. This CDR3 has 13 amino acids. Trimming pared 0 bases from V and 8 bases from J, leaving 8 bases between. CDR1 and CDR2 (germline): KGHSH, LQKENI. CDR3 loop: CASSPPGVDTIYF. DNA for the CDR3: TGTGCCAGCTCACCACCAGGGGTGGACACCATATATTTT.

The chain is built from TRBV6-5 and TRBJ2-1; perhaps TRBD2 as D (6 bases). V was trimmed by 3 bases and J by 13 bases, leaving 10 bases between them. The CDR3 has 11 residues. Germline loops: CDR1 MNHEY, CDR2 SVGAGI. The CDR3 region is CASSYGGYQFF. The DNA of the CDR3 is TGTGCCAGCAGTTATGGAGGGTACCAGTTCTTC.

This clonotype was recorded once. V usage is TRBV28 and J usage is TRBJ1-1, with D maybe TRBD1 (6 bases). V was cut by 3 bases and J by 7 bases, with 12 bases left in between. CDR1 is MDHEN and CDR2 is SYDVKM in the germline V gene. The CDR3 contains 13 residues. CDR3 amino acids: CASSFRGGLEAFF. DNA of the CDR3: TGTGCCAGCAGTTTTCGGGGGGGCCTTGAAGCTTTCTTT. Drawing the rest from reference TRBV28 and TRBJ1-1, the complete variable domain is DVKVTQSSRYLVKRTGEKVFLECVQDMDHENMFWYRQDPGLGLRLIYFSYDVKMKEKGDIPEGYSVSREKKERFSLILESASTNQTSMYLCASSFRGGLEAFFGQGTRLTVV.

This chain uses TRBV20-1 with TRBJ1-3; D not resolved. Germline V lookup: CDR1 DFQATT, CDR2 SNEGSKA (reference sequence). V lost 6 bases to trimming and J lost 0 bases, with 15 bases between them. The CDR3 length is 15 residues. CDR3 sequence: CSATDGDYSGNTIYF. DNA of the CDR3: TGCAGTGCAACAGACGGGGATTACTCTGGAAACACCATATATTTT.

The chain is built from TRBV6-5 and TRBJ2-7; the D call may be TRBD1 or TRBD2 (5 bases each). Germline assignment: CDR1 MNHEY and CDR2 SVGAGI. Trimming took off 10 bases at V and 5 bases at J, with 24 bases between the two ends. This CDR3 is 15 amino acids long. Here the CDR3 reads CAISPRDPGLHEQYF. The CDR3 coding sequence is TGTGCCATCAGCCCCCGGGACCCGGGGCTCCACGAGCAGTACTTC.

V gene TRBV2 combines with J gene TRBJ2-2; D gene uncertain. Germline CDR1 and CDR2: SNHLY and FYNNEI. The CDR3 is made up of 13 amino acids. Trimming took 7 bases from V and 5 from J, leaving 11 bases between them. CDR3 protein: CASKGNPTGELFF. CDR3 DNA: TGTGCCAGCAAGGGCAACCCTACCGGGGAGCTGTTTTTT.

The gene calls are TRBV27 and TRBJ2-3; 12 nucleotides match TRBD2. CDR3 length equals 15 residues. Per the germline V gene, CDR1 is MNHEY and CDR2 is SMNVEV (reference sequence). The V segment lost 3 bases and the J segment 7 bases; nucleotides outside the gene matches: 5. The CDR3: CASSFTSGGLNTQYF. DNA for the CDR3: TGTGCCAGCAGTTTTACTAGCGGGGGGCTGAATACGCAGTATTTT.

V usage is TRBV20-1 and J usage is TRBJ2-1, with TRBD2 matching over 7 bases. Germline CDR1 reads DFQATT; CDR2 reads SNEGSKA (reference sequence). J was trimmed by 7 bases and V by 3 bases; bases with no gene match: 9. The CDR3 contains 14 residues. This chain's CDR3 is CSARSLMGGNEQFF. In DNA form, the CDR3 reads TGCAGTGCTAGGTCATTAATGGGAGGGAATGAGCAGTTCTTC.